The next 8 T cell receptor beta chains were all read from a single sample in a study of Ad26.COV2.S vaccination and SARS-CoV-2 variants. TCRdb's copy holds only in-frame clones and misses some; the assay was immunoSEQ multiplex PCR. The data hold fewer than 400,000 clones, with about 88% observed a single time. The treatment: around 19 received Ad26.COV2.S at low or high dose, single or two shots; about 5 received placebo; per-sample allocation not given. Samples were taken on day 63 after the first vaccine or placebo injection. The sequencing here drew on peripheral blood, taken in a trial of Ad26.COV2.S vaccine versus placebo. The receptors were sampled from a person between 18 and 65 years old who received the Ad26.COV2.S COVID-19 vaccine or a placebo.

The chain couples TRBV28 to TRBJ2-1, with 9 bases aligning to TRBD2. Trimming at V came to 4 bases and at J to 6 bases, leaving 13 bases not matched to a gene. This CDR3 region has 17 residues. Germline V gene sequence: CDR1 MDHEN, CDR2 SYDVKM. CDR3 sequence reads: CASSSRSLAGFRNEQFF. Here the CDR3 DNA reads TGTGCCAGCAGTTCAAGATCCCTAGCGGGATTCCGCAATGAGCAGTTCTTC.

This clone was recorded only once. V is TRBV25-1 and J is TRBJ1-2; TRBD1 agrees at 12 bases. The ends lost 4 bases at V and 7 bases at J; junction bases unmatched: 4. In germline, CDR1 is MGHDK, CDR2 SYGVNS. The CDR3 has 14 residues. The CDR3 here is CASSAGTGGTGYTF. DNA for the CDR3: TGTGCCAGCAGTGCGGGGACAGGGGGCACTGGCTACACCTTC.

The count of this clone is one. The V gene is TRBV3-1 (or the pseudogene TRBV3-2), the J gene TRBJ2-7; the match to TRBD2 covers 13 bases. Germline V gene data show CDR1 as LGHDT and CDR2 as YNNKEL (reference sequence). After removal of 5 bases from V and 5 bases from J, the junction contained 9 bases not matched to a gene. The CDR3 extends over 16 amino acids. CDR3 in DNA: TGTGCCAGCAGCTCACGGACTAGCGGGAGTGGCCACGAGCAGTACTTC. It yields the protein CASSSRTSGSGHEQYF.

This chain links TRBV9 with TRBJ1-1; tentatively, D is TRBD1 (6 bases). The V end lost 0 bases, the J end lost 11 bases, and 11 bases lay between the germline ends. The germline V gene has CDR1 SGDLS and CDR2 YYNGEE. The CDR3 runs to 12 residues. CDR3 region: CASSVVGTPAFF. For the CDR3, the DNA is TGTGCCAGCAGCGTAGTGGGGACACCGGCTTTCTTT.

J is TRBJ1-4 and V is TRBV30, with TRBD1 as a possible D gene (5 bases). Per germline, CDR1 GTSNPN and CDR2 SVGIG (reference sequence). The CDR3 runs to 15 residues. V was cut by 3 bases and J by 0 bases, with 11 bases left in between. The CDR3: CAWRPGRTTNEKLFF. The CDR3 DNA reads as TGTGCCTGGAGGCCGGGACGTACAACTAATGAAAAACTGTTTTTT.

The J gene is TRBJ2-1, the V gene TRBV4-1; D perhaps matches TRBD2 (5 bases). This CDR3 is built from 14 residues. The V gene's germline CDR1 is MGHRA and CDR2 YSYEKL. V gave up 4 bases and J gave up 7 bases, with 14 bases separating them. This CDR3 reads CASSRPTRSNEQFF. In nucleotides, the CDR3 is TGCGCCAGCAGCCGCCCTACTAGGTCTAATGAGCAGTTCTTC.

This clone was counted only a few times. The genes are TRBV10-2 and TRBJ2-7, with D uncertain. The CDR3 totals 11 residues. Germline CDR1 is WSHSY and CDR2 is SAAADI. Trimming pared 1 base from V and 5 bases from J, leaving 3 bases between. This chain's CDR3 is CASSEFHEQYF. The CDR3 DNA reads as TGCGCCAGCAGTGAGTTCCACGAGCAGTACTTC.

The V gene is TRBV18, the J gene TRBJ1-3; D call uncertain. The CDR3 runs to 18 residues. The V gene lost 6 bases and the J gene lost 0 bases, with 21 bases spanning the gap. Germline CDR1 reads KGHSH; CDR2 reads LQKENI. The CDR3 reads CASSRTATLSSSGNTIYF. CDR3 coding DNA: TGTGCCAGCTCTCGGACGGCTACTCTTTCGAGCTCTGGAAACACCATATATTTT.